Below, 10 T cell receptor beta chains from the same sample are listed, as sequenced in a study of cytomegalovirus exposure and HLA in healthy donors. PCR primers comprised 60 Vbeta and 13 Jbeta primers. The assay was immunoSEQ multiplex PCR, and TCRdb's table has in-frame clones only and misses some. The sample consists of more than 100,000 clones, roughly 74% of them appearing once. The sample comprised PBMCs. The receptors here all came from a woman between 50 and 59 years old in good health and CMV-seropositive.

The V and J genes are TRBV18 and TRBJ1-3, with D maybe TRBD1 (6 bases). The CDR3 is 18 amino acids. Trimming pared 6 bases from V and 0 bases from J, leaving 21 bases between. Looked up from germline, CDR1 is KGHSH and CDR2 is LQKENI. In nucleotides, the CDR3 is TGTGCCAGCTCCCAGACCCACCGCCGGGACAACTCTGGAAACACCATATATTTT. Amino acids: CASSQTHRRDNSGNTIYF.

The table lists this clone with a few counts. This CDR3 reads CASSYRTSVGGELFF. The CDR3 bases are TGTGCCAGCAGTTACCGGACTAGCGTTGGCGGGGAGCTGTTTTTT. The rearrangement uses TRBV6-6 and TRBJ2-2, with 9 bases aligning to TRBD2. The CDR3 loop spans 15 amino acids. V gave up 2 bases and J gave up 7 bases; unmatched junction bases: 5. In germline, CDR1 is MNHNY, CDR2 SVGAGI (reference sequence).

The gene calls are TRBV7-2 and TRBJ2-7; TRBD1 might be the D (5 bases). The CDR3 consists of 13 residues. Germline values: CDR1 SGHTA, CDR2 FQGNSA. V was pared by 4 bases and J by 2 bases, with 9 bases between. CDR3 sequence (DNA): TGTGCCAGCAGCTGGACACCTACCTACGAGCAGTACTTC. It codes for CASSWTPTYEQYF.

CDR3 coding DNA: TGTGCCAGCAGCGAGGGTGGAAAACTGTTTTTT. Amino acids: CASSEGGKLFF. The chain links TRBV11-2 to TRBJ1-4; D unclear. V dropped 5 bases and J dropped 10 bases, with 8 bases sitting between them. Germline lookup yields CDR1 SGHAT and CDR2 FQNNGV. The CDR3 runs to 11 residues. Supplemented by reference TRBV11-2 and TRBJ1-4, the full variable domain reads EAGVAQSPRYKIIEKRQSVAFWCNPISGHATLYWYQQILGQGPKLLIQFQNNGVVDDSQLPKDRFSAERLKGVDSTLKIQPAKLEDSAVYLCASSEGGKLFFGSGTQLSVL.

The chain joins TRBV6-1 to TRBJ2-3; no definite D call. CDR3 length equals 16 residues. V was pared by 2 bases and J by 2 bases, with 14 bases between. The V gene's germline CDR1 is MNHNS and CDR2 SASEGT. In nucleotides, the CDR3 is TGTGCCAGCAGTGAAAACCTCCCTCCCTACACAGATACGCAGTATTTT. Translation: CASSENLPPYTDTQYF.

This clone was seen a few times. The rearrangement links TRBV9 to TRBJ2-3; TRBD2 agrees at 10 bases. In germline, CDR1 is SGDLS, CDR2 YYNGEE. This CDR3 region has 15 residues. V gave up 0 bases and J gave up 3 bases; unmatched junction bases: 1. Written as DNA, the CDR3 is TGTGCCAGCAGCGTAGAGCGGGGGGGTACAGATACGCAGTATTTT. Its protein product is CASSVERGGTDTQYF.

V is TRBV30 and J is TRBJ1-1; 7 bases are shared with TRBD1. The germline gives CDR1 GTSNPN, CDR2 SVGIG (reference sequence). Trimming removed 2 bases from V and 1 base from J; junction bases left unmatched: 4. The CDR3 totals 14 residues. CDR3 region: CAWSIGTANTEAFF. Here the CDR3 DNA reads TGTGCCTGGAGTATAGGGACAGCGAACACTGAAGCTTTCTTT.

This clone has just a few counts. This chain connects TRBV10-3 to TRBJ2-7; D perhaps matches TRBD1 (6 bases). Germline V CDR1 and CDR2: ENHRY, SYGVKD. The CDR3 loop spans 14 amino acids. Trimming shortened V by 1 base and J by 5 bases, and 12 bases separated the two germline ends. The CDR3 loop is CAISEFARGDEQYF. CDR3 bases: TGTGCCATCAGTGAGTTCGCCAGGGGTGACGAGCAGTACTTC.

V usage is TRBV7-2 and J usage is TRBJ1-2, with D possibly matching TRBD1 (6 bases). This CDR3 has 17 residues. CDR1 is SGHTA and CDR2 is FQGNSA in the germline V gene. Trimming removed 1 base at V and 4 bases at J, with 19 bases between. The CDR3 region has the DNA TGTGCCAGCAGCTTAGAACCGGGGTGGGTCAGGGGCTATGGCTACACCTTC. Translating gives CASSLEPGWVRGYGYTF.

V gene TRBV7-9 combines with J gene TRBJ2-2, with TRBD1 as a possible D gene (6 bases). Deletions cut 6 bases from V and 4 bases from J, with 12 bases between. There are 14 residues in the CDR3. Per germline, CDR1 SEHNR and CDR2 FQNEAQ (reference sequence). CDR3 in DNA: TGTGCCAGCAGTCTCGACAGGTTCACCGGGGAGCTGTTTTTT. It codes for CASSLDRFTGELFF.